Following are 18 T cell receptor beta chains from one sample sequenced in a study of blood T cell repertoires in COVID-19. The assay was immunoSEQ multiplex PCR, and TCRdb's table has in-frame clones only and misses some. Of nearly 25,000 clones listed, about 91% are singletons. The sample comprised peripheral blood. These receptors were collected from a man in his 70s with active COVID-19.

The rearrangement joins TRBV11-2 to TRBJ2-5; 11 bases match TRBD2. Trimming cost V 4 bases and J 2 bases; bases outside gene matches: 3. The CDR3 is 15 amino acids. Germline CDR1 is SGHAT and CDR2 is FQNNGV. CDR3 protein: CASSWTSGRQETQYF. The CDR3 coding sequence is TGTGCCAGCAGCTGGACTAGCGGGCGTCAAGAGACCCAGTACTTC.

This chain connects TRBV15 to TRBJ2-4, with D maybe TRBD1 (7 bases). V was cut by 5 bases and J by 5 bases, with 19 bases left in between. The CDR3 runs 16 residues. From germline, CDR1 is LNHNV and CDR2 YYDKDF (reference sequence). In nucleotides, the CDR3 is TGTGCCACCAGCCTCTGGACAGGCGGGAAACAAAACATTCAGTACTTC. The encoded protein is CATSLWTGGKQNIQYF.

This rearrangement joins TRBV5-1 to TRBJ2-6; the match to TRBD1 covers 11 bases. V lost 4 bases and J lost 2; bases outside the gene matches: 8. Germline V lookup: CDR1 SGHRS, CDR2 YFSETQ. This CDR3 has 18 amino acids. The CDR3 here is CASSRAGTGGTGANVLTF. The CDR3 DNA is TGCGCCAGCAGCCGAGCCGGGACAGGGGGTACTGGGGCCAACGTCCTGACTTTC.

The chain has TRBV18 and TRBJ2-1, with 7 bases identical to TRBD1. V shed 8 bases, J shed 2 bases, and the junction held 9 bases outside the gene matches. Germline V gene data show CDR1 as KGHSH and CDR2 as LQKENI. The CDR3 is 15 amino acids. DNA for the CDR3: TGTGCCAGCGGGTCGGACAGGACCCCCTACAATGAGCAGTTCTTC. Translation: CASGSDRTPYNEQFF.

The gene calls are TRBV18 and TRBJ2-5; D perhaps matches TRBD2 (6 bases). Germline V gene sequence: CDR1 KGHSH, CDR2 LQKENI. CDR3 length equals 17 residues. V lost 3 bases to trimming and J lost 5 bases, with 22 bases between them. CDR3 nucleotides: TGTGCCAGCTCACCGAATCGTCTAAAGCCGGCGGGGGAGACCCAGTACTTC. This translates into CASSPNRLKPAGETQYF.

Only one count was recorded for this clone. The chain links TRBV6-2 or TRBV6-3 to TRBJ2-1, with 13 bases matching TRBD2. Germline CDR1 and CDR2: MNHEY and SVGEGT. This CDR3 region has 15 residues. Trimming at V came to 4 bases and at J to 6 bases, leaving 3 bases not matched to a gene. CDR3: CASSLLAGGVNEQFF. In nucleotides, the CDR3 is TGTGCCAGCAGTTTACTAGCGGGAGGGGTCAATGAGCAGTTCTTC.

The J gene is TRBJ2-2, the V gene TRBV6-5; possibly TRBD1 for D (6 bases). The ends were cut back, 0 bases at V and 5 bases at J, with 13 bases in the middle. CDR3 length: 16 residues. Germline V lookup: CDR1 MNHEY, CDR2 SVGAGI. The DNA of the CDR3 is TGTGCCAGCAGTTACTCGTTAACAGGGAGAACCGGGGAGCTGTTTTTT. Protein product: CASSYSLTGRTGELFF.

CDR3 bases: TGTGCCAGTAGTATAGCCGCAGGGTATAGCAATCAGCCCCAGCATTTT. Translating gives CASSIAAGYSNQPQHF. This chain joins TRBV19 and TRBJ1-5, with D perhaps matching TRBD1 (5 bases). The CDR3 covers 16 residues. CDR1 LNHDA and CDR2 SQIVND come from the germline V gene (reference sequence). The ends were cut back, 1 base at V and 0 bases at J, with 10 bases in the middle.

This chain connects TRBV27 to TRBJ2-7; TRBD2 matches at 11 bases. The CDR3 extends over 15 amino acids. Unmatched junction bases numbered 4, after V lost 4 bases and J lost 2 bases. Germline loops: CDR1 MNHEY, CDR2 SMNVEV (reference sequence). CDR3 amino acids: CASSSLLAGAYEQYF. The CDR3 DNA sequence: TGTGCCAGCAGTTCTCTACTAGCGGGAGCCTACGAGCAGTACTTC.

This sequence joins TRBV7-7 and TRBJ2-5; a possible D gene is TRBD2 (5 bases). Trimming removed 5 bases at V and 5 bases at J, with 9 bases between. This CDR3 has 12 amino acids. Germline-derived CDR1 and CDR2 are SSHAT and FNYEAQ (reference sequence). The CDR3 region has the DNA TGTGCCAGCAGCCGGGAAAGGGAGACCCAGTACTTC. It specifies CASSRERETQYF.

The CDR3 DNA reads TGTGCCAGCAGTTACGCCGCGACTAGCGGGGGGGCCGGGGCAGATACGCAGTATTTT. Translated, it gives CASSYAATSGGAGADTQYF. V and J are TRBV6-2 or TRBV6-3 and TRBJ2-3; 14 bases map to TRBD2. Trimming cost V 2 bases and J 4 bases; bases outside gene matches: 11. CDR1 is MNHEY and CDR2 is SVGEGT in the germline V gene. The CDR3 runs 19 residues.

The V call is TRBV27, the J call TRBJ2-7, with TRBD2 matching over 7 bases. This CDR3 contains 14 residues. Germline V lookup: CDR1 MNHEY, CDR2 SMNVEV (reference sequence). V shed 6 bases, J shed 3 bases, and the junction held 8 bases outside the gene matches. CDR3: CASSSLASLYEQYF. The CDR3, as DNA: TGTGCCAGCAGCTCACTAGCGAGTCTCTACGAGCAGTACTTC.

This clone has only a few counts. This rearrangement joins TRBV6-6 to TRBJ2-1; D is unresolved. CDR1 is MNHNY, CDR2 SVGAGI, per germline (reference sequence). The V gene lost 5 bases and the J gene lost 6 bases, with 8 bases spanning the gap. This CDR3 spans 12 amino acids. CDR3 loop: CASSTNGNEQFF. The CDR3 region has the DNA TGTGCCAGCAGTACGAACGGCAATGAGCAGTTCTTC.

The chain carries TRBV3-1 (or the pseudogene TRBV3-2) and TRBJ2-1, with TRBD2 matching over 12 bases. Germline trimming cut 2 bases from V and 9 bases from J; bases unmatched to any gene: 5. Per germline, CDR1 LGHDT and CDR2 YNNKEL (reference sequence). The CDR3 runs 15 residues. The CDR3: CASSQLAGGDGEQFF. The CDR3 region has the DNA TGTGCCAGCAGCCAACTAGCGGGAGGGGACGGTGAGCAGTTCTTC.

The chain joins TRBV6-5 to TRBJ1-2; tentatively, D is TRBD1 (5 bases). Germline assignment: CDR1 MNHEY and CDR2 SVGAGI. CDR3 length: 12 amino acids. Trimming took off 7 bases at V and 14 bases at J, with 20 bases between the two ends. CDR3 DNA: TGTGCCAGCACCCTAAACGACCGGACAAGAACCTTC. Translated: CASTLNDRTRTF.

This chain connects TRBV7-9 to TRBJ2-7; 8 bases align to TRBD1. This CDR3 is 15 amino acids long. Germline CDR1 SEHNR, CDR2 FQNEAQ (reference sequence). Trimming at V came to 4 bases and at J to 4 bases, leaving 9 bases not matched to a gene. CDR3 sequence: CASSSPDREGYEQYF. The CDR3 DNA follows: TGTGCCAGCAGCTCCCCGGACAGGGAAGGGTACGAGCAGTACTTC.

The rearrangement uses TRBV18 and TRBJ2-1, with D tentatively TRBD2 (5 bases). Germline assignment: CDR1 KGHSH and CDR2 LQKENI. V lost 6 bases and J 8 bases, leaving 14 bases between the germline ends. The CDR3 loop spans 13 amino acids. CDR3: CASSQADVDEQFF. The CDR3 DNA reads TGTGCCAGCTCCCAAGCGGATGTAGATGAGCAGTTCTTC.

CDR3 residues: CASMIPGPRGEQFF. CDR3 sequence (DNA): TGTGCCAGTATGATACCGGGCCCACGCGGGGAGCAGTTCTTC. The rearrangement uses TRBV19 and TRBJ2-1; weak D call: TRBD2 (5 bases). The CDR3 covers 14 residues. Germline values: CDR1 LNHDA, CDR2 SQIVND (reference sequence). V was cut by 7 bases and J by 10 bases, with 20 bases left in between.